Given below is one T cell receptor beta chain in context. The antigen is unknown. Trimming left V 8 bases short and J 6 bases short, with 17 bases between. Germline values: CDR1 MNHNY, CDR2 SVGAGI (reference sequence). This CDR3 has 14 residues. PBMC DNA, left unsorted, was sequenced on ten immunoSEQ deep assay plates. Sequencing was performed with immunoSEQ multiplex PCR; in TCRdb, only in-frame clones are kept and a portion is missing. The sample includes some 450,000 clones, around 77% of them seen just once. Donation came from healthy HIV-negative adults that had no recent acute infections or vaccinations. The donors were all Caucasian adults (living in Nashville, Tennessee). The data were obtained in a study of shared clonotypes between healthy human individuals. Whole-study findings and limits: Sequencing depth was a factor that was expected to affect clonotype sharing among donors.

The sequencing input was PBMCs. V gene TRBV6-6 combines with J gene TRBJ2-1, with a possible D match to TRBD2 (5 bases). This sequence was found in a woman aged 40-49 years in good health. Some clones in this sample may be carry-over from other donors' samples. Written as DNA, the CDR3 is TGTGCCAGCTCGATGAGGGCTTCGGGCAATGAGCAGTTCTTC. It encodes CASSMRASGNEQFF.